This note documents a single TCR beta chain sequence. Its antigen is currently unknown. The table came from immunoSEQ multiplex PCR; TCRdb's copy has only in-frame clones and leaves some out. The sample lists 130,000 to 150,000 clones; about nine tenths were seen once. This sample was taken from a study of T cell responses to AZD1222 COVID-19 vaccine. CDR1 LGHDT and CDR2 YNNKEL come from the germline V gene (reference sequence). The CDR3 has 17 residues. J gave up 4 bases and V 0 bases, and 5 bases lay outside the gene matches. Study-wide points: Recipients of AZD1222 seropositive at baseline numbered only 6 or 7.

The chain joins TRBV3-1 (or the pseudogene TRBV3-2) to TRBJ2-1, with TRBD2 identical over 11 bases. The clonotype originates from an adult who received the AZD1222 COVID-19 vaccine. The specimen was peripheral blood, collected 28 days after the second AZD1222 dose. Written as DNA, the CDR3 is TGTGCCAGCAGCCAAGATTTGCCTAGCGGGAGGTACAATGAGCAGTTCTTC. This sequence encodes CASSQDLPSGRYNEQFF.